This T cell receptor beta chain was sequenced for a study of blood T cell repertoires in COVID-19. Overall study: PBMCs, B-cell-depleted T cells, or T cells provided the cDNA or gDNA that made up the material.

V gave up 10 bases and J gave up 5 bases; unmatched junction bases: 13. In germline, CDR1 is ENHRY, CDR2 SYGVKD. The CDR3 covers 16 residues. Authors' methods: Estimation of nucleated cell counts relied on the amplification of reference gene primers. The protocol was immunoSEQ multiplex PCR, while the TCRdb copy is restricted to in-frame clones and leaves out a portion. V and J calls and clone size are as listed in that table; D and trimming were resolved from the DNA. The sample has fewer than 300,000 clones, approximately 88% seen once. The genes are TRBV10-3 and TRBJ1-4, with 10 positions matching TRBD1. The receptor was derived from a man between 18 and 35 years old with active or convalescent COVID-19. Sequencing used peripheral blood. The CDR3: CATATGQGIENEKLFF. DNA for the CDR3: TGTGCCACAGCGACGGGACAGGGGATCGAAAATGAAAAACTGTTTTTT.